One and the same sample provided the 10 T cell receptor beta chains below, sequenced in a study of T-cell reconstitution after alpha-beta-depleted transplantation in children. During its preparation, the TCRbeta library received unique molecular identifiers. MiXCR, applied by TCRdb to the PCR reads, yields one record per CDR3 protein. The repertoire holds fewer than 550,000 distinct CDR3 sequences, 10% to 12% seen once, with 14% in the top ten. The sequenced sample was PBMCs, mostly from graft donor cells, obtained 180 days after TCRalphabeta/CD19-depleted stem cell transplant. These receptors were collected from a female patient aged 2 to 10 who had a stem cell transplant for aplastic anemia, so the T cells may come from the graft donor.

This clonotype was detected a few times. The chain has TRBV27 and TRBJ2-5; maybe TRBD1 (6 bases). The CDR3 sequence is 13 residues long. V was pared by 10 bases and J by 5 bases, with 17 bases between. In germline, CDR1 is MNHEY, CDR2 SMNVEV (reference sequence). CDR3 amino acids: CATARARGETQYF. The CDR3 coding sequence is TGTGCCACCGCACGGGCGAGGGGGGAGACCCAGTACTTC.

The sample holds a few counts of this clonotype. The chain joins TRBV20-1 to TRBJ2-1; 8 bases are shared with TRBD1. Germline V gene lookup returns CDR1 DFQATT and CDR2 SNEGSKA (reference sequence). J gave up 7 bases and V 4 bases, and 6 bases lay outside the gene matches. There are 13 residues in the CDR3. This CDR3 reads CSAMVYRGNEQFF. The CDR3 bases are TGCAGTGCTATGGTCTACAGGGGGAATGAGCAGTTCTTC.

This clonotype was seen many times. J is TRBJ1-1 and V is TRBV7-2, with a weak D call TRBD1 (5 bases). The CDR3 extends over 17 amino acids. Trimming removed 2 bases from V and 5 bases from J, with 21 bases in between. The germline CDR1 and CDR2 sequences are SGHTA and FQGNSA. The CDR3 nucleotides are TGTGCCAGCAGCTTACGGGGAGGGGTGGTAGTAGGAACTGAAGCTTTCTTT. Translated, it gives CASSLRGGVVVGTEAFF.

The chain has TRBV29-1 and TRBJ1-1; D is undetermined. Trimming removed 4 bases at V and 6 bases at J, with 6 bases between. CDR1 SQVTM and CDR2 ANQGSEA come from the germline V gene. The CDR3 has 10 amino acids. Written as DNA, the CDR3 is TGCAGCGTTGTGGTGGCTGAAGCTTTCTTT. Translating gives CSVVVAEAFF.

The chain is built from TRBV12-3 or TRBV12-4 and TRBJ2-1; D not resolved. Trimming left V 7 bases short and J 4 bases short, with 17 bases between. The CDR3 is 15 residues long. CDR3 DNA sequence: TGTGCCAGCAATAGCAGACTCGAGCCTTACAATGAGCAGTTCTTC. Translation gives CASNSRLEPYNEQFF.

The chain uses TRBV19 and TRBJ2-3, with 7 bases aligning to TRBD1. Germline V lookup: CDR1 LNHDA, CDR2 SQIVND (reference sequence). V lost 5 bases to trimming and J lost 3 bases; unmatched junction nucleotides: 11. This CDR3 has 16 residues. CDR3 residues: CASSVRPGQITDTQYF. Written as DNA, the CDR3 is TGTGCCAGTAGTGTACGCCCGGGACAGATTACAGATACGCAGTATTTT.

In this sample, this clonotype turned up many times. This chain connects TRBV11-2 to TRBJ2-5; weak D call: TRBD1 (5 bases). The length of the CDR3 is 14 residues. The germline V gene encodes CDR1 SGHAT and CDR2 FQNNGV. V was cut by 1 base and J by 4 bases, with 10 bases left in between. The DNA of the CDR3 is TGTGCCAGCAGCTTAGCAGGGCTTACAGAGACCCAGTACTTC. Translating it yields CASSLAGLTETQYF.

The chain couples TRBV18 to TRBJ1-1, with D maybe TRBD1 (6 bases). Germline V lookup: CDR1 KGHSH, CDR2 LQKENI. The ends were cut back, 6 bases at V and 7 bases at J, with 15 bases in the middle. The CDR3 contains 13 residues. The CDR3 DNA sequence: TGTGCCAGCTCCTCCAAGGGACAAATTGAAGCTTTCTTT. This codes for CASSSKGQIEAFF. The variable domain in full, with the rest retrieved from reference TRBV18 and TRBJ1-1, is NAGVMQNPRHLVRRRGQEARLRCSPMKGHSHVYWYRQLPEEGLKFMVYLQKENIIDESGMPKERFSAEFPKEGPSILRIQQVVRGDSAAYFCASSSKGQIEAFFGQGTRLTVV.

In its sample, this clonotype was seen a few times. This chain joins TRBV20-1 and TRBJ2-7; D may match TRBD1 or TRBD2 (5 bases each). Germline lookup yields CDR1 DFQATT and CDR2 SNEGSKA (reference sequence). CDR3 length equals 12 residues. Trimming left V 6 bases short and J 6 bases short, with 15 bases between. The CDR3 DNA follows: TGCAGTGCAGGGGATGGGGCGGGCGAGCAGTACTTC. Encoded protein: CSAGDGAGEQYF.

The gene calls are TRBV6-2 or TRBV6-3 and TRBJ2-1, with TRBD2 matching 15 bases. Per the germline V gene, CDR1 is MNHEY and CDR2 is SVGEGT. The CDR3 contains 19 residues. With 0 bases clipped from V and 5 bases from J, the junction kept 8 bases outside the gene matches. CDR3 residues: CASSYSGLAGGAFDNEQFF. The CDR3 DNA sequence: TGTGCCAGCAGTTACTCGGGACTAGCGGGAGGAGCTTTCGACAATGAGCAGTTCTTC.